This T cell receptor (beta chain) was recorded in a study of T cells in Graves' hyperthyroidism and ophthalmopathy (dated by TCRdb to about 2019). Background on the whole study: Peripheral blood was collected at initial diagnosis, before any treatment. To identify distinguishing TCR V-J signatures, a discovery cohort of 90 to 100 patients was used, comprising fewer than 45 with Graves' ophthalmopathy and 55 to 65 with stable Graves' hyperthyroidism. Prospective prediction of ophthalmopathy was tested in an independent validation cohort consisting of some 18 hyperthyroidism patients and about 17 patients who later progressed to ophthalmopathy. The 100 or so discovery patients were randomly split 7:3 into training and test sets. Thyroid tissue and blood T-cell repertoires from six Graves' hyperthyroidism patients were also compared in the study. After blood sampling, hyperthyroidism patients were treated with methimazole at a starting dose of 30 mg daily, and ophthalmopathy patients were treated with high-dose intravenous methylprednisolone. The paper reports TCR Vbeta CDR3 sequencing of roughly 140 peripheral blood samples: 43 ophthalmopathy, some 80 hyperthyroidism and around 17 progressor patients.

Ophthalmopathy patients had moderately to severely active disease, Clinical Activity Score of at least 3, NOSPECS grade of at least 4, and duration under 3 months. Exclusion was applied to patients with uncontrolled infections, other autoimmune diseases, pregnancy or lactation. Clinical symptoms, serum thyroxine and TRAb, thyroid ultrasound, and orbital computed tomography formed the basis for the diagnoses. PBMCs were separated from roughly 10 ml of fresh peripheral blood using Ficoll-Paque density gradient centrifugation. Trizol reagent was used to extract total RNA, and RNA quality was then checked on an Agilent 2100 Bioanalyzer. The CDR1 and CDR2 encoded by the germline V gene are KGHSH and LQKENI. Trimming costs V 4 bases and J 5 bases, and their ends lie 12 bases apart. The CDR3 covers 13 residues, taking in both the cysteine and the phenylalanine. Kept here is only the CDR3 DNA, which spans 39 bases and is read in frame from base 1.

On the study overall, not on this receptor specifically: Most expanded thyroid clonotypes (frequency above 0.001) were also found in blood, which suggests that blood repertoires may mirror thyroid immune responses. In validation, progression to ophthalmopathy was predicted by the model with nearly 71% sensitivity and roughly 76% specificity, a median of approximately 6.5 months before onset. Sample size was not statistically predetermined, and blinding of investigators to group allocation was not performed. A 13 V-J signature model separated ophthalmopathy from stable hyperthyroidism, with 87.88% sensitivity and about 81% specificity in cross-validation and 80%/75% in testing.

The TCR beta CDR3 regions were amplified from RNA transcripts. The TCR CDR3 was subjected to a first round of RT-PCR using the HTBI primer set and the Qiagen OneStep RT-PCR kit. Libraries were constructed in a second round of multiplex PCR, after which size selection and purification were carried out. The libraries were sequenced on an Illumina HiSeq2000 using paired-end 100 bp reads. In the paper's pipeline: SOAPnuke was used to process the raw data, removing reads that contained adapters or uncalled bases, had a mean Phred below 15, or lacked an exact match to the constant primer or identifier. COPE v1.2.5 was used to merge the high-quality paired reads, and each unique nucleotide sequence was defined as a clonotype. MiTCR v1.1 was used to align clonotypes to the IMGT TRBV, TRBD and TRBJ reference segments. Analysis was restricted to V-J combinations with a frequency above 0.0001, which covered 98% to 99.2% of repertoires. A TCS score was defined as the ratio between F50 (clonal expansion) and ExV (chaos), using BLOSUM62-based TCRdist between CDR3 peptides within each V-J. Welch's t-statistics and random forest reduced fewer than 550 V-J features to 13, which were used in a naive Bayes classifier (R e1071). TCRdb's own reprocessing of the public reads used fastp at Q25 and MiXCR and kept productive beta chains. Rows are unified per CDR3 protein, each entry keeping the most common DNA and genes. The V and J calls reflect TCRdb's pipeline rather than the authors' work. This sample gives hundreds of thousands of distinct CDR3 sequences in total; approximately 24% of them show up just once. Of the sample, about a third is held by the ten largest clones.

This clonotype was counted many times. What antigen it recognizes has not been identified. No base quality values were provided; no much bigger clone lies one nucleotide off. This receptor was identified in a woman aged 40 to 55 with Graves' ophthalmopathy. Sequenced sample: blood. The V gene is TRBV18 and the J gene is TRBJ2-7; the D gene cannot be resolved reliably. CDR3 reads: CASSRADVDEQYF. At the DNA level, the sequence is TGTGCCAGCTCACGTGCGGACGTCGACGAGCAGTACTTC. The CDR3 plus the reference TRBV18 and TRBJ2-7 genes for the other parts give the full variable domain: NAGVMQNPRHLVRRRGQEARLRCSPMKGHSHVYWYRQLPEEGLKFMVYLQKENIIDESGMPKERFSAEFPKEGPSILRIQQVVRGDSAAYFCASSRADVDEQYFGPGTRLTVT.